This T cell receptor beta chain was captured in a study of T cell responses to AZD1222 COVID-19 vaccine (dated by TCRdb to 2020 to 2022). About the study as a whole: A total of just over 230 trial participants underwent TCR sequencing, of whom some 210 received two doses of AZD1222 and roughly 25 received two doses of the MenACWY control vaccine. Trial participants were enrolled into age subgroups of 18-55, 56-69 and 70-plus years, which contained 148, 28 and 57 TCR-sequenced participants, respectively.

On this clone itself: This receptor's antigen is unknown. Within one base of it there is no much larger clone, and no base qualities were kept.

The CDR3 regions of human TCRbeta chains were analyzed by immunosequencing. The original methods were these. Repertoire TCRs were checked for matches against a reference library of SARS-CoV-2-specific TCRs that had been generated using the MIRA antigen-specificity platform. Breadth was defined as the fraction of unique TCRs that were SARS-CoV-2-associated. Depth was defined as the fraction of total T cells that were SARS-CoV-2-associated. Using the MIRA data, every spike-specific TCR was mapped to the spike region that the TCR reacted to and assigned to either a CD4 or a CD8 class. Log10-transformed breadth and depth values were compared by one-way ANOVA with Sidak's multiple comparisons tests. Drawn from immuneACCESS, this table holds only the in-frame rearrangements with V and J called that TCRdb kept. Clones are partly lost; checked studies trace under half to an unresolved V gene and leave the rest unexplained. From that table come the V and J calls and clone size; the DNA was used to work out D and trimming. In all, the sample holds about 270,000 clones, and around 93% of those were seen once. The ten top clones hold 0.5% to 0.65% of the sample.

What the time point label conveys for this sample: about 28 days (+/-7) after the second vaccine dose. Because spike-specific TCR depth and breadth did not differ between the two schedules, AZD1222 recipients who got a second dose at roughly 4 weeks were pooled with those who got a second dose at roughly 12 weeks. Vaccinee samples were obtained from the UK trials COV001 and COV002, which included a single-blind randomized controlled phase 2/3 trial of AZD1222 (ChAdOx1 nCoV-19) in healthy adults. For TCRbeta chain sequencing, PBMC samples from trial participants were taken at day 0 and at day 28 after the second dose. Points the paper makes about the study in general: The 56-69-year group was small, and its depth increase did not reach significance, likely because of low power. Only six AZD1222 recipients were SARS-CoV-2 seropositive at baseline, limiting conclusions about previously exposed vaccinees. Reportedly, almost half of the unique spike-specific TCRs recognized epitopes lying outside the regions that are mutated in the B.1.351 and B.1.1.7 variants. The whole spike protein was spanned by vaccine-associated CD4 TCRs, and dominant responses were seen in regions 160-218 and 743-854. Because no samples from the day 14 peak response were available, repertoires could be characterized only after the peak T cell response. Spike-specific TCR breadth and depth rose significantly after two AZD1222 doses compared with day 0 and with MenACWY recipients. Most participants were white British and females outnumbered males, and the authors suggested that clonal diversity may have been underestimated.

The sequences come from peripheral blood, collected 28 days after the second AZD1222 dose. This receptor was identified in an adult who received the AZD1222 COVID-19 vaccine.

The DNA is as follows: TGTGCCAGCAGCGTAGGTAGGGGACTAGCGGGCCGACAAGAGACCCAGTACTTC. It encodes CASSVGRGLAGRQETQYF. The V and J segments used are TRBV9 and TRBJ2-5; 12 central nucleotides agree with TRBD2. Clipping removes 0 bases from V and 2 bases from J, with 8 as the unmatched junction base count. Inclusive of the bounding cysteine and phenylalanine, the CDR3 is 18 residues long. The read is trimmed to its CDR3 DNA, 54 bases read in frame from base 1. In the germline V gene, CDR1 corresponds to SGDLS and CDR2 to YYNGEE.